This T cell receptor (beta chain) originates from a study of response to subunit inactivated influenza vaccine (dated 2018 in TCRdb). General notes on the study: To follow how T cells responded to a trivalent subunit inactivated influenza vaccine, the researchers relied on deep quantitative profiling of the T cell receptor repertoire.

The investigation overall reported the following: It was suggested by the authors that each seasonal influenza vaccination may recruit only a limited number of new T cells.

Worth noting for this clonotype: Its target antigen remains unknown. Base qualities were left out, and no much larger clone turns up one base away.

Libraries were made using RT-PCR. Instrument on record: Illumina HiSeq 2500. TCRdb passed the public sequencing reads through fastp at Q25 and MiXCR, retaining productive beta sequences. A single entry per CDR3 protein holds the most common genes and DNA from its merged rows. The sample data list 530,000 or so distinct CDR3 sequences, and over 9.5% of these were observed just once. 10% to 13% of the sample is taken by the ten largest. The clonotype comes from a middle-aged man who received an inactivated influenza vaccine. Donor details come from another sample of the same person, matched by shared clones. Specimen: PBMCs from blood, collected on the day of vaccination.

DNA sequence: TGTGCCAGCAGCTTGGAAATGGGAGATTACAATGAGCAGTTCTTC. Its coded protein is CASSLEMGDYNEQFF. The chain couples TRBV5-5 to TRBJ2-1, and possibly TRBD2, on 5 matching bases. As encoded in the germline V gene (reference sequence), CDR1 is SGHKS while CDR2 is YYEKEE. V loses 0 bases of germline sequence and J loses 4 bases, and the interval between the two ends is 11 bases. The CDR3 has 15 amino acids, counting the end cysteine and phenylalanine. The kept DNA is CDR3 alone, 45 bases in frame from the first base.